One sample yielded the 10 T cell receptor beta chains listed below, sequenced in a study of blood T cell repertoires in COVID-19. Assay: immunoSEQ multiplex PCR; the TCRdb copy retains only in-frame clones and omits some. In the table there are 150,000 to 200,000 clones, around 79% of which are singletons. Sample: peripheral blood. These TCRs come from a man in his fifties or sixties who had recovered from COVID-19.

The genes are TRBV28 and TRBJ2-7; 8 nucleotides align to TRBD1. The CDR3 has 16 amino acids. The ends lost 4 bases at V and 2 bases at J; junction bases unmatched: 10. Looked up from germline, CDR1 is MDHEN and CDR2 is SYDVKM. The CDR3 reads CASSSPTGDRPYEQYF. The DNA for the CDR3 is TGTGCCAGCAGTTCACCGACAGGGGACCGCCCCTACGAGCAGTACTTC.

This chain joins TRBV30 and TRBJ2-7; no reliable D call. Trimming removed 0 bases at V and 4 bases at J, with 10 bases between. The germline CDR1 and CDR2 sequences are GTSNPN and SVGIG (reference sequence). This CDR3 has 13 residues. Here the CDR3 DNA reads TGTGCCTGGAGTGTACTATCCGGTTACGAGCAGTACTTC. It encodes CAWSVLSGYEQYF. Full variable domain (missing parts from reference TRBV30 and TRBJ2-7): SQTIHQWPATLVQPVGSPLSLECTVEGTSNPNLYWYRQAAGRGLQLLFYSVGIGQISSEVPQNLSASRPQDRQFILSSKKLLLSDSGFYLCAWSVLSGYEQYFGPGTRLTVT.

V gene TRBV7-8 combines with J gene TRBJ2-7; 8 positions match TRBD2. Germline CDR1 SGHVS, CDR2 FQNEAQ. The CDR3 has 15 residues. The junction had 7 bases not matched to a gene; V was cut back by 3 bases and J by 3 bases. The CDR3 protein is CASSFVREGLYEQYF. In nucleotides, the CDR3 is TGTGCCAGCAGCTTCGTACGGGAGGGCCTCTACGAGCAGTACTTC.

This clone was picked up one time. The V call is TRBV6-6, the J call TRBJ2-5; tentatively, D is TRBD1 (6 bases). CDR3 size: 15 residues. Trimming shortened V by 7 bases and J by 5 bases, and 20 bases separated the two germline ends. CDR1 MNHNY and CDR2 SVGAGI come from the germline V gene (reference sequence). CDR3 loop: CASNPLLGGLETQYF. The CDR3 DNA reads as TGTGCCAGCAACCCCCTTTTAGGGGGATTGGAGACCCAGTACTTC.

This clone has a handful of counts. The chain joins TRBV20-1 to TRBJ2-7; D remains unclear. The V end was cut by 3 bases, the J end by 1 base, with 13 bases between. The germline gives CDR1 DFQATT, CDR2 SNEGSKA (reference sequence). This CDR3 region has 14 residues. The CDR3 here is CSASSGGVSYEQYF. The CDR3 DNA follows: TGCAGTGCTAGTAGTGGTGGAGTTTCCTACGAGCAGTACTTC.

The chain has TRBV6-2 or TRBV6-3 and TRBJ2-7, with TRBD2 matching over 15 bases. This CDR3 contains 15 residues. V shed 4 bases and J 11 bases; nucleotides not matched to a gene: 9. Germline CDR1 and CDR2: MNHEY and SVGEGT. The CDR3 sequence: CASSSFGTSGRKEYF. CDR3 coding DNA: TGTGCCAGCAGTTCCTTCGGGACTAGCGGGAGGAAGGAGTACTTC.

This clone was seen a single time. The chain recombines TRBV15 with TRBJ2-7, with D maybe TRBD2 (5 bases). Germline-derived CDR1 and CDR2 are LNHNV and YYDKDF (reference sequence). The V end lost 3 bases, the J end lost 4 bases, and 13 bases lay between the germline ends. The CDR3 spans 14 residues. CDR3 amino acids: CATSSTGVGYEQYF. The CDR3, as DNA: TGTGCCACCAGCAGCACCGGGGTTGGGTACGAGCAGTACTTC.

The chain couples TRBV4-1 to TRBJ2-7; TRBD2 agrees at 7 bases. Unmatched junction bases numbered 7, after V lost 1 base and J lost 4 bases. CDR1 is MGHRA and CDR2 is YSYEKL in the germline V gene. The CDR3 loop spans 15 amino acids. Written as DNA, the CDR3 is TGCGCCAGCAGCCAAGCGGCTAGCGGAATATACGAGCAGTACTTC. As protein: CASSQAASGIYEQYF.

The V call is TRBV7-3, the J call TRBJ2-5; the D gene is possibly TRBD1 (6 bases). The CDR3 is 13 residues long. CDR1 SGHTA and CDR2 FQGTGA come from the germline V gene. Trimming took 5 bases from V and 3 from J, leaving 10 bases between them. The CDR3 loop reads CASSPQGKETQYF. The CDR3 region has the DNA TGTGCCAGCAGCCCGCAGGGGAAAGAGACCCAGTACTTC. Full variable domain (remainder filled in from reference TRBV7-3 and TRBJ2-5): GAGVSQTPSNKVTEKGKYVELRCDPISGHTALYWYRQSLGQGPEFLIYFQGTGAADDSGLPNDRFFAVRPEGSVSTLKIQRTERGDSAVYLCASSPQGKETQYFGPGTRLLVL.

The chain links TRBV19 to TRBJ1-6; D is possibly TRBD1 (5 bases). Germline V gene lookup returns CDR1 LNHDA and CDR2 SQIVND (reference sequence). The CDR3 length is 14 residues. The V and J ends lost 6 bases and 7 bases respectively, with 13 bases between them. The DNA for the CDR3 is TGTGCCAGTAGCCCAGGGATCCGGAATTCACCCCTCCACTTT. Translating gives CASSPGIRNSPLHF.